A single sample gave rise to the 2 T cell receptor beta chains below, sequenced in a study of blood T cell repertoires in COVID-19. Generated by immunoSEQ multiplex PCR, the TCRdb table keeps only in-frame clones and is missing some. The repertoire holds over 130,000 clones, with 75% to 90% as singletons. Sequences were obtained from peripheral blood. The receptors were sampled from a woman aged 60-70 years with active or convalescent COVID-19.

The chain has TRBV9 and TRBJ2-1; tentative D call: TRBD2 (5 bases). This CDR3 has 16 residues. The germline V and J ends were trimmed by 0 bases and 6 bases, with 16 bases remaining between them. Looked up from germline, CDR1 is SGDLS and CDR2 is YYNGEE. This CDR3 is CASSVGEGRATNEQFF. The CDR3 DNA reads TGTGCCAGCAGCGTAGGAGAGGGCAGAGCCACCAATGAGCAGTTCTTC.

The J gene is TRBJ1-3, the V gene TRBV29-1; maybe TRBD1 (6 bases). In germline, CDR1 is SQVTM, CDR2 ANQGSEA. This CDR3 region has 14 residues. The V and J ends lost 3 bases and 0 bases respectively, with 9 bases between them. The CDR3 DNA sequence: TGCAGCGTTGAGGACAGATACTCTGGAAACACCATATATTTT. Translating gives CSVEDRYSGNTIYF.